This TCR beta chain was identified during a study of response to subunit inactivated influenza vaccine. Study results and limitations: Few additional T cells are recruited per seasonal influenza vaccination, authors suggested.

This clonotype was observed a few times. Its specificity is not known. The CDR3 runs to 13 residues. Germline V gene sequence: CDR1 SEHNR, CDR2 FQNEAQ (reference sequence). V was clipped by 6 bases and J by 4 bases, with 12 bases between them. TCRdb passed the RT-PCR reads through MiXCR, listing each CDR3 protein once. The top ten clones hold around a tenth of a sample with approximately 680,000 distinct CDR3 sequences, less than 20% of them seen once. The source of this sequence is a man between 45 and 60 years old who received an inactivated influenza vaccine. The chain couples TRBV7-9 to TRBJ1-2; D is ambiguous. The sequences come from PBMCs from blood, collected roughly 13 days after vaccination. CDR3 in DNA: TGTGCCAGCAGTTCCCTGGGGTTCTATGGCTACACCTTC. It codes for CASSSLGFYGYTF. Based on the CDR3 plus reference TRBV7-9 and TRBJ1-2, the full variable domain is DTGVSQNPRHKITKRGQNVTFRCDPISEHNRLYWYRQTLGQGPEFLTYFQNEAQLEKSRLLSDRFSAERPKGSFSTLEIQRTEQGDSAMYLCASSSLGFYGYTFGSGTRLTVV.